The rows below give T cell receptor beta chains drawn from one sample of a study of response to subunit inactivated influenza vaccine. TCRdb used MiXCR to reprocess the RT-PCR reads, holding one entry per CDR3 protein. Of around 200,000 distinct CDR3 sequences in the sample, approximately 15% were seen once. Sequences were derived from CD8+ T cells sorted from PBMCs, sampled about 5 days after vaccination. The receptors shown here come from a man aged 45-65 years who received an inactivated influenza vaccine. Both conserved end residues are part of each CDR3. The D gene is left open where the match is weak. Clone size is given for some rows only: seen once, a few or many times, or a class if the clone is expanded.

V: TRBV7-9; D: .; J: TRBJ2-5; size: .; length: 16; CDR3: CASSSQQAPWGETQYF; DNA: TGTGCCAGCAGTTCTCAACAGGCCCCTTGGGGGGAGACCCAGTACTTC
V: TRBV28; D: .; J: TRBJ1-1; size: many; length: 14; CDR3: CASSLRVQDTEAFF; DNA: TGTGCCAGCAGTTTAAGGGTTCAGGACACTGAAGCTTTCTTT
V: TRBV30; D: TRBD1; J: TRBJ1-1; size: few; length: 12; CDR3: CAWGQGNTEAFF; DNA: TGTGCCTGGGGACAGGGGAACACTGAAGCTTTCTTT
V: TRBV3-1; D: TRBD2; J: TRBJ2-7; size: few; length: 15; CDR3: CASSPWREVGYEQYF; DNA: TGTGCCAGCAGCCCCTGGCGGGAGGTGGGCTACGAGCAGTACTTC
V: TRBV11-1; D: .; J: TRBJ2-7; size: few; length: 14; CDR3: CASSTSDSSYEQYF; DNA: TGTGCCAGCAGCACCTCTGACTCTTCCTACGAGCAGTACTTC
V: TRBV4-2; D: .; J: TRBJ1-1; size: many; length: 14; CDR3: CASSQGADATEAFF; DNA: TGTGCCAGCAGCCAAGGGGCAGATGCCACTGAAGCTTTCTTT
V: TRBV4-3; D: .; J: TRBJ2-2; size: .; length: 14; CDR3: CASSHLGRIGELFF; DNA: TGCGCCAGCAGCCATCTAGGCCGCATCGGGGAGCTGTTTTTT
V: TRBV12-3/TRBV12-4; D: .; J: TRBJ1-6; size: few; length: 13; CDR3: CASSFNTYSPLHF; DNA: TGTGCCAGCAGTTTTAACACTTATTCACCCCTCCACTTT
V: TRBV6-5; D: TRBD1; J: TRBJ2-7; size: .; length: 15; CDR3: CASSYSTGASTEQYF; DNA: TGTGCCAGCAGTTACTCGACAGGGGCTTCGACCGAGCAGTACTTC
V: TRBV5-1; D: TRBD2; J: TRBJ2-5; size: .; length: 15; CDR3: CASSLGAGGIETQYF; DNA: TGCGCCAGCAGCTTGGGAGCGGGGGGTATCGAGACCCAGTACTTC
V: TRBV29-1; D: .; J: TRBJ2-1; size: few; length: 15; CDR3: CSVAPFYPSYNEQFF; DNA: TGCAGCGTTGCCCCGTTTTATCCCTCCTACAATGAGCAGTTCTTC
V: TRBV3-1; D: TRBD1; J: TRBJ2-3; size: .; length: 16; CDR3: CASSRTGEFWTDTQYF; DNA: TGTGCCAGCAGCCGGACAGGGGAATTTTGGACAGATACGCAGTATTTT
V: TRBV24-1; D: TRBD2; J: TRBJ2-1; size: .; length: 16; CDR3: CATSDPRTSGSYEQFF; DNA: TGTGCCACCAGTGACCCCAGGACTAGCGGGAGCTATGAGCAGTTCTTC
V: TRBV4-1; D: .; J: TRBJ1-5; size: .; length: 14; CDR3: CASSQEAGWQPQHF; DNA: TGCGCCAGCAGCCAAGAGGCGGGTTGGCAGCCCCAGCATTTT
V: TRBV15; D: TRBD1; J: TRBJ1-5; size: .; length: 14; CDR3: CATSSYRGNQPQHF; DNA: TGTGCCACCAGCAGTTACAGGGGGAATCAGCCCCAGCATTTT
V: TRBV6-2/TRBV6-3; D: TRBD2; J: TRBJ2-1; size: .; length: 16; CDR3: CASSYRLSGGPLEQFF; DNA: TGTGCCAGCAGTTACCGGCTGAGCGGGGGCCCCCTAGAGCAGTTCTTC
V: TRBV6-5; D: .; J: TRBJ2-3; size: few; length: 15; CDR3: CASSYVASSTDTQYF; DNA: TGTGCCAGCAGTTACGTGGCTTCTAGCACAGATACGCAGTATTTT
V: TRBV11-2; D: .; J: TRBJ2-3; size: .; length: 16; CDR3: CASSLGTSSSTDTQYF; DNA: TGTGCCAGCAGCCTGGGGACAAGTTCTAGCACAGATACGCAGTATTTT
V: TRBV7-8; D: TRBD2; J: TRBJ2-7; size: few; length: 16; CDR3: CASSLAGGRPSYEQYF; DNA: TGTGCCAGCAGCTTAGCGGGCGGGAGGCCCTCCTACGAGCAGTACTTC
V: TRBV13; D: TRBD1; J: TRBJ2-5; size: .; length: 17; CDR3: CASSLNLDPGGQETQYF; DNA: TGTGCCAGCAGCTTAAACTTGGACCCAGGGGGCCAAGAGACCCAGTACTTC
V: TRBV6-2/TRBV6-3; D: TRBD1; J: TRBJ1-5; size: many; length: 21; CDR3: CASSYSIIAGGPDMSNQPQHF; DNA: TGTGCCAGCAGTTACTCGATTATCGCAGGGGGCCCCGACATGAGCAATCAGCCCCAGCATTTT
V: TRBV20-1; D: .; J: TRBJ1-1; size: .; length: 13; CDR3: CSVRGRGAPEAFF; DNA: TGCAGTGTTAGGGGTAGGGGGGCGCCTGAAGCTTTCTTT
V: TRBV20-1; D: .; J: TRBJ2-1; size: few; length: 12; CDR3: CSARVEGHEQFF; DNA: TGCAGTGCTAGGGTGGAAGGGCATGAGCAGTTCTTC
V: TRBV12-3/TRBV12-4; D: TRBD2; J: TRBJ2-7; size: many; length: 15; CDR3: CASSFGLAGDYEQYF; DNA: TGTGCCAGCAGTTTTGGACTAGCGGGAGATTACGAGCAGTACTTC
V: TRBV10-2; D: .; J: TRBJ1-1; size: few; length: 13; CDR3: CASTQGDRAEAFF; DNA: TGCGCCAGCACTCAGGGAGATAGGGCTGAAGCTTTCTTT
V: TRBV4-2; D: .; J: TRBJ2-2; size: few; length: 15; CDR3: CASSQTRRNSGELFF; DNA: TGTGCCAGCAGCCAAACTAGGCGAAACTCCGGGGAGCTGTTTTTT
V: TRBV7-6; D: TRBD1; J: TRBJ1-1; size: few; length: 14; CDR3: CASSKGQDGTEAFF; DNA: TGTGCCAGCAGCAAGGGACAGGATGGAACTGAAGCTTTCTTT
V: TRBV6-2/TRBV6-3; D: .; J: TRBJ1-1; size: .; length: 11; CDR3: CASLGSTEAFF; DNA: TGTGCCAGCTTGGGGAGCACTGAAGCTTTCTTT
V: TRBV5-1; D: .; J: TRBJ2-1; size: few; length: 15; CDR3: CASSLSRDSTLEQFF; DNA: TGCGCCAGCAGCTTGAGCCGGGACTCCACCCTTGAGCAGTTCTTC
V: TRBV6-2/TRBV6-3; D: .; J: TRBJ2-7; size: few; length: 14; CDR3: CASSYVGSTYEQYF; DNA: TGTGCCAGCAGTTACGTGGGATCCACCTACGAGCAGTACTTC
V: TRBV15; D: TRBD2; J: TRBJ2-1; size: few; length: 15; CDR3: CATSGSGTSVSEQFF; DNA: TGTGCCACCAGCGGATCCGGGACTAGCGTTAGTGAGCAGTTCTTC
V: TRBV27; D: TRBD1; J: TRBJ2-7; size: few; length: 16; CDR3: CASSLWPPGGEYEQYF; DNA: TGTGCCAGCAGTTTATGGCCCCCAGGGGGTGAGTACGAGCAGTACTTC
V: TRBV25-1; D: .; J: TRBJ2-7; size: few; length: 13; CDR3: CASSSALSDEQYF; DNA: TGTGCCAGCAGTTCCGCCCTCTCGGACGAGCAGTACTTC
V: TRBV7-3; D: .; J: TRBJ2-7; size: few; length: 13; CDR3: CASSSSGLGEQYF; DNA: TGTGCCAGCAGCTCTTCAGGGTTAGGCGAGCAGTACTTC
V: TRBV7-2; D: .; J: TRBJ1-1; size: .; length: 16; CDR3: CASSETQGILNTEAFF; DNA: TGTGCCAGCAGCGAGACGCAGGGGATATTGAACACTGAAGCTTTCTTT
V: TRBV12-3/TRBV12-4; D: .; J: TRBJ2-5; size: few; length: 14; CDR3: CASSFRGRQETQYF; DNA: TGTGCCAGCAGTTTCCGGGGCCGACAAGAGACCCAGTACTTC
V: TRBV28; D: .; J: TRBJ2-3; size: few; length: 14; CDR3: CASSLGVRADTQYF; DNA: TGTGCCAGCAGTTTAGGGGTACGCGCAGATACGCAGTATTTT
V: TRBV13; D: .; J: TRBJ2-5; size: few; length: 13; CDR3: CASSLIVQETQYF; DNA: TGTGCCAGCAGCTTAATTGTACAAGAGACCCAGTACTTC
V: TRBV7-8; D: .; J: TRBJ2-1; size: few; length: 15; CDR3: CASSSEAGPYNEQFF; DNA: TGTGCCAGCAGCTCGGAGGCAGGGCCCTACAATGAGCAGTTCTTC
V: TRBV27; D: .; J: TRBJ2-7; size: .; length: 16; CDR3: CASSLVSGGGSYEQYF; DNA: TGTGCCAGCAGTTTAGTTTCCGGGGGCGGCTCCTACGAGCAGTACTTC
V: TRBV28; D: .; J: TRBJ2-7; size: .; length: 15; CDR3: CASSLMTSSSYEQYF; DNA: TGTGCCAGCAGTTTAATGACTTCCAGCTCCTACGAGCAGTACTTC
V: TRBV12-3/TRBV12-4; D: .; J: TRBJ2-1; size: medium-sized; length: 9; CDR3: CATGLEQFF; DNA: TGTGCCACGGGCCTAGAGCAGTTCTTC
V: TRBV12-3/TRBV12-4; D: TRBD2; J: TRBJ2-5; size: .; length: 16; CDR3: CASSIVTSGGQETQYF; DNA: TGTGCCAGCAGCATCGTGACTAGCGGGGGGCAAGAGACCCAGTACTTC
V: TRBV29-1; D: TRBD1; J: TRBJ1-1; size: many; length: 13; CDR3: CSVAGGENTEAFF; DNA: TGCAGCGTAGCAGGGGGGGAAAACACTGAAGCTTTCTTT
V: TRBV7-2; D: .; J: TRBJ2-2; size: few; length: 14; CDR3: CASTRQLNTGELFF; DNA: TGTGCCAGCACCCGACAGCTTAACACCGGGGAGCTGTTTTTT
V: TRBV5-6; D: .; J: TRBJ1-1; size: few; length: 14; CDR3: CASSSWAVVAEAFF; DNA: TGTGCCAGCAGCTCATGGGCGGTGGTTGCTGAAGCTTTCTTT